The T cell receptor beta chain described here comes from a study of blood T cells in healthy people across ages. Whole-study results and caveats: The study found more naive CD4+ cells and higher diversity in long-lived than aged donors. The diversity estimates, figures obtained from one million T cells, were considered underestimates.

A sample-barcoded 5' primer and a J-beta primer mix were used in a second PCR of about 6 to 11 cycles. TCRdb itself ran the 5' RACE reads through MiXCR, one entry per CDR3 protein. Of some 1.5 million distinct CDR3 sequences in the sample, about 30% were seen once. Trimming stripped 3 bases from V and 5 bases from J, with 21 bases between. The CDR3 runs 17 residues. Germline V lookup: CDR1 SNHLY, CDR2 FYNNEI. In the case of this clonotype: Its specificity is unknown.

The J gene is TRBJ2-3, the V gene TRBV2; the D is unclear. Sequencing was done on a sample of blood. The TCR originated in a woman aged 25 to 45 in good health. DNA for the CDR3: TGTGCCAGCAGTGAGGGGATCGAGCGCGATTATCGAGATACGCAGTATTTT. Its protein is CASSEGIERDYRDTQYF.